Listed below are T cell receptor beta chains from one sample, sequenced in a study of Ad26.COV2.S vaccination and SARS-CoV-2 variants. Method: immunoSEQ multiplex PCR; TCRdb's copy keeps in-frame clones and lacks some. The table shows hundreds of thousands of clones, with about 90% occurring only once. This specimen consisted of peripheral blood, obtained in a trial of Ad26.COV2.S vaccine versus placebo. The receptors shown here come from a person between 18 and 65 years old who received the Ad26.COV2.S COVID-19 vaccine or a placebo. Both conserved end residues are part of each CDR3. D genes are given only for firm matches. Where a row states a size, it is once, few, many or the class of an expanded clone; other rows omit it.

D | J | size | V | CDR3 | DNA
- | TRBJ2-4 | - | TRBV6-2/TRBV6-3 | CASSYSGGQVIQYF | TGTGCCAGCAGTTACTCCGGGGGGCAAGTCATTCAGTACTTC
- | TRBJ1-6 | - | TRBV28 | CASSLPRTAVYNSPLHF | TGTGCCAGCAGTTTGCCGCGGACAGCGGTATATAATTCACCCCTCCACTTT
- | TRBJ1-1 | - | TRBV3-1/TRBV3-2 | CASSQVQGSEAFF | TGTGCCAGCAGCCAAGTTCAGGGTTCTGAAGCTTTCTTT
TRBD2 | TRBJ2-7 | - | TRBV6-5 | CASSYAGLAGDYEQYF | TGTGCCAGCAGTTACGCGGGACTAGCGGGAGACTACGAGCAGTACTTC
- | TRBJ2-7 | - | TRBV7-6 | CASSSGGGRAYEQYF | TGTGCCAGCAGCTCCGGTGGTGGACGAGCTTACGAGCAGTACTTC
- | TRBJ1-5 | - | TRBV11-2 | CASSLDRSTVNPQHF | TGTGCCAGCAGCTTAGACCGGTCTACAGTCAACCCCCAGCATTTT
- | TRBJ2-4 | - | TRBV3-1/TRBV3-2 | CASSPRGVGGAKNIQYF | TGTGCCAGCAGCCCCCGAGGGGTTGGTGGGGCCAAAAACATTCAGTACTTC
TRBD2 | TRBJ2-2 | - | TRBV25-1 | CASSLERGVLRELFF | TGTGCCAGCAGTCTAGAGCGGGGGGTGCTGAGGGAGCTGTTTTTT
- | TRBJ2-7 | - | TRBV6-2/TRBV6-3 | CASSQKQGQAGEQYF | TGTGCCAGCAGTCAGAAACAGGGCCAAGCTGGCGAGCAGTACTTC
- | TRBJ2-1 | - | TRBV5-4 | CASSPGIEQFF | TGTGCCAGCAGCCCAGGGATAGAGCAGTTCTTC
TRBD1 | TRBJ1-2 | - | TRBV25-1 | CASSRQGNYGYTF | TGTGCCAGCAGTCGACAGGGGAACTATGGCTACACCTTC
TRBD1 | TRBJ2-7 | - | TRBV24-1 | CAIFRDRGYEQYF | TGTGCCATTTTCCGGGACAGGGGCTACGAGCAGTACTTC
- | TRBJ1-1 | once | TRBV5-1 | CASSTGGAFMNTEAFF | TGCGCCAGCAGCACCGGGGGCGCCTTCATGAACACTGAAGCTTTCTTT
- | TRBJ2-7 | - | TRBV5-1 | CASSSAPGQQYEQYF | TGCGCCAGCAGCTCGGCACCGGGACAACAATACGAGCAGTACTTC
TRBD1 | TRBJ1-4 | - | TRBV27 | CASRRGQLNEKLFF | TGTGCCAGCAGGAGGGGACAGCTGAATGAAAAACTGTTTTTT
- | TRBJ2-7 | - | TRBV18 | CASSPSQGNSYEQYF | TGTGCCAGCTCACCGAGTCAGGGAAATTCCTACGAGCAGTACTTC